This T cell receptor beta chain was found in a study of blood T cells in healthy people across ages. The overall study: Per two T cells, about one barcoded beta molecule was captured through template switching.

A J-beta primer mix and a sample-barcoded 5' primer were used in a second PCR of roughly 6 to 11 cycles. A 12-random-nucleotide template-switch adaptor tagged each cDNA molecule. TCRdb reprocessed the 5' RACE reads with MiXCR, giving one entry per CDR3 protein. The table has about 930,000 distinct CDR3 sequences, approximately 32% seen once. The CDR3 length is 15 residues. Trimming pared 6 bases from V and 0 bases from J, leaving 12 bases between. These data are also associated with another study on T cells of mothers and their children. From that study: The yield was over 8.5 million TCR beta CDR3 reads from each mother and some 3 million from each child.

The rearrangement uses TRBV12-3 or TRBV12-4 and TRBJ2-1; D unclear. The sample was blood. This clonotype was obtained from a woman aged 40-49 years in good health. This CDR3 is CASSPFGFSYNEQFF. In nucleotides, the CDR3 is TGTGCCAGCAGCCCTTTCGGGTTCTCCTACAATGAGCAGTTCTTC.